Included here is one TCR beta chain sequence, with context. Its cognate antigen is unknown. The entry originates in a study of shared clonotypes between healthy human individuals. The V gene's germline CDR1 is SNHLY and CDR2 FYNNEI. The CDR3 is 14 amino acids. The V gene end was trimmed by 9 bases and the J gene end by 4 bases; junction bases not matched to a gene: 10. General study findings and limits: Among several donors, roughly 5% of naive CD4 clonotypes were found in common.

Profiled with immunoSEQ multiplex PCR; TCRdb holds only in-frame clones, not every one. The table lists nearly 2 million clones, 85% to 95% of them singletons. CD8 cells classed as naive were CD45RO-negative and positively selected for CCR7, excluding terminally differentiated effector memory CD45RA+ cells. Source material: naive CD8+ T cells sorted from blood. V is TRBV2 and J is TRBJ1-2; 8 bases line up with TRBD1. The TCR comes from a man between 18 and 35 years old in good health. CDR3 DNA: TGTGCCAGGGAAACAGACAGGGGAGGCTATGGCTACACCTTC. Translation gives CARETDRGGYGYTF.